This T cell receptor (beta chain) derives from a study of blood T cell repertoires in COVID-19. Background on the study: There were acute and convalescent COVID-19 samples, and they came from the United States, Italy and Spain. From T cells, B-cell-depleted T cells, or PBMCs came the material, which was cDNA or gDNA.

In the original workflow: Nucleated cell counts were estimated from reference gene primer amplification. Clones were sequenced by immunoSEQ multiplex PCR, and TCRdb holds only the in-frame ones, with some missing. V, J and clone size are taken as reported in that table, and D and trimming were inferred from the DNA itself. The data show fewer than 150,000 clones, about nine tenths seen once. V shed 5 bases and J shed 9 bases, with 20 bases lying between them. CDR1 and CDR2 (germline): GTSNPN, SVGIG (reference sequence). This CDR3 is 15 amino acids long. This sequence originates from an elderly woman with acute or convalescent COVID-19. Sequenced material: peripheral blood. V usage is TRBV30 and J usage is TRBJ1-6; the D is unclear. This chain's CDR3 is CAWAGMPQSGSPLHF. For the CDR3, the DNA is TGTGCCTGGGCCGGTATGCCTCAGTCGGGTTCACCCCTCCACTTT. Combining the CDR3 with reference TRBV30 and TRBJ1-6 gives the whole variable domain SQTIHQWPATLVQPVGSPLSLECTVEGTSNPNLYWYRQAAGRGLQLLFYSVGIGQISSEVPQNLSASRPQDRQFILSSKKLLLSDSGFYLCAWAGMPQSGSPLHFGNGTRLTVT.